Below, 5 T cell receptor beta chains from the same sample are listed, as sequenced in a study of T cell responses to AZD1222 COVID-19 vaccine. TCRdb's table, derived via immunoSEQ multiplex PCR, lists solely in-frame clones and lacks some. The profile shows 80,000 or so clones, roughly four fifths of them singletons. This sample comprised peripheral blood, obtained on day 0 of AZD1222 vaccination. All receptors derive from an adult in good health.

This clone appeared once. The CDR3 DNA follows: TGTGCCAGCAGTTATTTTCTCCAGGGAGGTGAAGAGACCCAGTACTTC. Translation gives CASSYFLQGGEETQYF. V gene TRBV6-5 combines with J gene TRBJ2-5; tentatively, D is TRBD2 (6 bases). The CDR3 extends over 16 amino acids. Trimming stripped 3 bases from V and 3 bases from J, with 17 bases between. Germline loops: CDR1 MNHEY, CDR2 SVGAGI.

The gene calls are TRBV7-2 and TRBJ1-2; a possible D gene is TRBD1 (5 bases). Trimming took off 1 base at V and 4 bases at J, with 10 bases between the two ends. Per the germline V gene, CDR1 is SGHTA and CDR2 is FQGNSA. The CDR3 contains 14 residues. The CDR3 DNA follows: TGTGCCAGCAGCTTAGGGGGTCAGGGCTATGGCTACACCTTC. The encoded protein is CASSLGGQGYGYTF.

The genes are TRBV7-9 and TRBJ1-5; weak D call: TRBD1 (5 bases). The CDR3 loop spans 17 amino acids. Germline CDR1 reads SEHNR; CDR2 reads FQNEAQ (reference sequence). V was pared by 5 bases and J by 2 bases, with 19 bases between. For the CDR3, the DNA is TGTGCCAGCAGCCAGGGACGGCTGGGAGGTGGCAATCAGCCCCAGCATTTT. Its protein is CASSQGRLGGGNQPQHF.

V usage is TRBV19 and J usage is TRBJ1-2; D is perhaps TRBD1 (6 bases). The CDR3 loop spans 12 amino acids. Germline V gene data show CDR1 as LNHDA and CDR2 as SQIVND (reference sequence). Trimming removed 8 bases at V and 4 bases at J, with 11 bases between. Here the CDR3 DNA reads TGTGCCAGTCTTACAGGGACCTATGGCTACACCTTC. Translated: CASLTGTYGYTF.

The V call is TRBV5-5, the J call TRBJ2-5, with 11 bases aligning to TRBD2. The J segment lost 2 bases and the V segment lost 7 bases, leaving 7 bases of the junction unmatched. Looked up from germline, CDR1 is SGHKS and CDR2 is YYEKEE (reference sequence). This CDR3 has 15 residues. The CDR3 nucleotides read TGTGCCAGCGGAAGTCTAGCGGGGGGACAAGAGACCCAGTACTTC. Protein: CASGSLAGGQETQYF.